One T cell receptor (beta chain) is described in this entry. The CDR3 has 16 amino acids. The germline V gene has CDR1 SGHNT and CDR2 YYREEE (reference sequence). With 3 bases clipped from V and 6 bases from J, the junction kept 11 bases outside the gene matches. In Cohort 3, a recovered donor had either two negative PCRs, clearance, or symptom resolution. Per the authors' pipeline: Nucleated cell number was recorded as an estimate derived from reference gene primer amplification. The data were produced by immunoSEQ multiplex PCR, yet TCRdb's version contains in-frame clones alone and is incomplete. Clone size and V and J calls were adopted from that table, with D and trimming inferred from the DNA. The table lists approximately 400,000 clones, roughly 80% of them singletons. This record comes from a study of blood T cell repertoires in COVID-19.

This clonotype was obtained from a woman between 45 and 65 years old who had recovered from COVID-19. The chain carries TRBV5-4 and TRBJ2-2, with 7 bases matching TRBD1. Source material: PBMCs or T cells enriched from blood (not recorded which). In DNA form, the CDR3 reads TGTGCCAGCAGCTCGGTTTCTAGGGGGCGGCCCGGGGAGCTGTTTTTT. Translation: CASSSVSRGRPGELFF.